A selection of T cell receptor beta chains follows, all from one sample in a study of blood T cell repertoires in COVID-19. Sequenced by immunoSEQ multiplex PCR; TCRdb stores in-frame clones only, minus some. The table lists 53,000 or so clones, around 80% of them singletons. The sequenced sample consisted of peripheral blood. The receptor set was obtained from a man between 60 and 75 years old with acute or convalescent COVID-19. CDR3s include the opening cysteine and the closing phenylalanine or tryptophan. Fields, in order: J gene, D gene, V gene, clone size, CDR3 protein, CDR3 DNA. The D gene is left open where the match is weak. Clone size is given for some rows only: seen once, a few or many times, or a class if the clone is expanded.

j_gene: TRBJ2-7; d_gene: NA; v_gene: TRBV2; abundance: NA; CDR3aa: CASSGQGSEQYF; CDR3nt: TGTGCCAGCAGCGGGCAGGGGAGCGAGCAGTACTTC
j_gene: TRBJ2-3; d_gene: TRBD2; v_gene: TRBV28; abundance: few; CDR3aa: CASSLGGSGRSADTQYF; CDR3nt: TGTGCCAGCAGTCTAGGAGGGAGCGGGAGGAGCGCAGATACGCAGTATTTT
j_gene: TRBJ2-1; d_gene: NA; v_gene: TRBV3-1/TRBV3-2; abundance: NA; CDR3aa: CASSQDRSMGEQFF; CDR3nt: TGTGCCAGCAGCCAAGATAGGAGTATGGGTGAGCAGTTCTTC
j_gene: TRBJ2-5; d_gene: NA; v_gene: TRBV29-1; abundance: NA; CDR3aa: CSVEAQGTQYF; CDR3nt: TGCAGCGTTGAGGCCCAGGGGACCCAGTACTTC
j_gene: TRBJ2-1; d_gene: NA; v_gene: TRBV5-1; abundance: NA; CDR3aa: CASRYIDSYNEQFF; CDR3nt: TGCGCCAGCAGGTATATAGACAGCTACAATGAGCAGTTCTTC
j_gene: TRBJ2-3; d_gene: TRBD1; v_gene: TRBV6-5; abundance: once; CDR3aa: CASSYKPGQGDTQYF; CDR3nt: TGTGCCAGCAGTTACAAACCGGGACAGGGCGATACGCAGTATTTT
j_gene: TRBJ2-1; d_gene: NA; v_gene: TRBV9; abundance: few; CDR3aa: CASEGLGNEQFF; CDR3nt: TGTGCCAGCGAAGGACTCGGCAATGAGCAGTTCTTC
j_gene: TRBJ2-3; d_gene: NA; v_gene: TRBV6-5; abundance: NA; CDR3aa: CASSQHDSTDTQYF; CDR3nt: TGTGCCAGCAGCCAACACGATAGCACAGATACGCAGTATTTT
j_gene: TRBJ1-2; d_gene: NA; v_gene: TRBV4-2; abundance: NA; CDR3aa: CASSQEASAGLTYGYTF; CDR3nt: TGTGCCAGCAGCCAAGAGGCCTCGGCAGGGTTGACCTATGGCTACACCTTC
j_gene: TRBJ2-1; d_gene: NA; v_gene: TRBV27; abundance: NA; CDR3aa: CASYRHSVDEQFF; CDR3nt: TGTGCCAGCTACAGACACTCCGTCGATGAGCAGTTCTTC
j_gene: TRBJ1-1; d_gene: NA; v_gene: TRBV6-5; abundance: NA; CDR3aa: CASRGRRMNTEAFF; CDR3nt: TGTGCCAGCAGGGGGAGACGGATGAACACTGAAGCTTTCTTT
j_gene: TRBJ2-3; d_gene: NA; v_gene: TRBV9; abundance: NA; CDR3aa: CASSTSGVVTQYF; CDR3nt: TGTGCCAGCAGCACGAGCGGAGTAGTTACGCAGTATTTT
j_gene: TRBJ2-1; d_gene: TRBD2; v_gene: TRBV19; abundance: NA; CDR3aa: CASSIGVAGGGYNEQFF; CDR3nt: TGTGCCAGTAGTATTGGGGTAGCGGGAGGAGGATACAATGAGCAGTTCTTC
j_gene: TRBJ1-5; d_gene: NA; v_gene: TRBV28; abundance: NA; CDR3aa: CASSPRQAQPQHF; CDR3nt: TGTGCCAGCAGTCCTAGACAGGCTCAGCCCCAGCATTTT
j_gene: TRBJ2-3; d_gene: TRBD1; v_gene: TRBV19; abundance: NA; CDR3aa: CASSRGGNTDTQYF; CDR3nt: TGTGCCAGTAGCCGAGGGGGCAACACAGATACGCAGTATTTT
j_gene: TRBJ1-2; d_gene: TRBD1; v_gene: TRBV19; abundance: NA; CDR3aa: CASSRRTGKHGYTF; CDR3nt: TGTGCCAGTAGTAGACGGACAGGGAAACATGGCTACACCTTC
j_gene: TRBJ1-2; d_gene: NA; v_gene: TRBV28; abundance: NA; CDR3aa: CASSLDTEEYYGYTF; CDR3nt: TGTGCCAGCAGTTTAGATACGGAGGAGTACTATGGCTACACCTTC
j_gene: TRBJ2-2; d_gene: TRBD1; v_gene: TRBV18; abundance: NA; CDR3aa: CASSPLGQFAGGSNTGELFF; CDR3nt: TGTGCCAGCTCACCATTGGGACAGTTTGCGGGCGGTTCGAACACCGGGGAGCTGTTTTTT
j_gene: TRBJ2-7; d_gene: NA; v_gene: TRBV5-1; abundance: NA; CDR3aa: CASSLAGTSYEQYF; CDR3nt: TGCGCCAGCAGCTTGGCTGGGACATCCTACGAGCAGTACTTC
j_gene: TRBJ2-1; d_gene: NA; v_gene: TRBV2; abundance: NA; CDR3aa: CASTPSYNEQFF; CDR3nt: TGTGCCAGCACCCCGAGTTACAATGAGCAGTTCTTC
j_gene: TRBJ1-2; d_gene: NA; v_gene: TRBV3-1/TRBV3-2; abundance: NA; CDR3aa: CASSQGAGNYGYTF; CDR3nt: TGTGCCAGCAGCCAAGGCGCAGGGAACTATGGCTACACCTTC
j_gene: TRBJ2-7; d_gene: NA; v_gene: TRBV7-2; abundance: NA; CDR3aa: CASSLYKEDEQYF; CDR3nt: TGTGCCAGCAGCTTATATAAGGAGGACGAGCAGTACTTC
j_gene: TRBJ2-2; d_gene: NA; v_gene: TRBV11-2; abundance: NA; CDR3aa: CASSLAVTGELFF; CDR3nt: TGTGCCAGCAGCTTAGCTGTCACCGGGGAGCTGTTTTTT
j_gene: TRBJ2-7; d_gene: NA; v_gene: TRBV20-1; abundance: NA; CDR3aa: CSAKQVSRQYF; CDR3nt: TGCAGTGCTAAACAGGTGTCCCGGCAGTACTTC
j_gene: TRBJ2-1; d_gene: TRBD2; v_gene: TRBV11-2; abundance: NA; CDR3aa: CASSLRLAVYNEQFF; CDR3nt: TGTGCCAGCAGCTTAAGACTAGCGGTCTACAATGAGCAGTTCTTC
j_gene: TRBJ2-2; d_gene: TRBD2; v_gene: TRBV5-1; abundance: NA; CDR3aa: CASSHDLAGTGELFF; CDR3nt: TGCGCCAGCAGTCATGACCTAGCGGGCACCGGGGAGCTGTTTTTT
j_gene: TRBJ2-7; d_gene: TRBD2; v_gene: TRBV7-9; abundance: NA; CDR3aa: CASSLGGSLYEQYF; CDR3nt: TGTGCCAGCAGCTTGGGGGGGTCCCTCTACGAGCAGTACTTC
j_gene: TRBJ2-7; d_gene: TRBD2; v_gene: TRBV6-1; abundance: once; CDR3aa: CASSETSASYEQYF; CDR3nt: TGTGCCAGCAGTGAGACTAGCGCTTCCTACGAGCAGTACTTC
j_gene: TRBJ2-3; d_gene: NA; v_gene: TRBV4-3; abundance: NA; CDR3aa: CASSQGGLTVDTQYF; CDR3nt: TGCGCCAGCAGCCAAGGCGGGCTTACGGTAGATACGCAGTATTTT
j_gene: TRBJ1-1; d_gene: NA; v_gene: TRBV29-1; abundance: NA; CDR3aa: CSVAQGNTEAFF; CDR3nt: TGCAGCGTAGCTCAGGGGAACACTGAAGCTTTCTTT
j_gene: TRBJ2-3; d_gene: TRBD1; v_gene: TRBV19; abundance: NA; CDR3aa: CASSLNAMGQLITDTQYF; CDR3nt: TGTGCCAGTAGTCTAAACGCTATGGGACAGCTGATCACAGATACGCAGTATTTT
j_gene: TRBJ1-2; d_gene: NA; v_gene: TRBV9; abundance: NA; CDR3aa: CASSVSGTPGYTF; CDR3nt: TGTGCCAGCAGCGTTTCCGGGACACCCGGCTACACCTTC
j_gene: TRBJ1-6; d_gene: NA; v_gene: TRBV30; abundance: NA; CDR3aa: CAWSVGGRTPLHF; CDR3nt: TGTGCCTGGAGTGTGGGGGGTAGAACACCCCTCCACTTT
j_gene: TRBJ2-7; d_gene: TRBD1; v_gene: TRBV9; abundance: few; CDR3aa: CASSPDRGPYEQYF; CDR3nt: TGTGCCAGCAGCCCAGACAGGGGTCCCTACGAGCAGTACTTC
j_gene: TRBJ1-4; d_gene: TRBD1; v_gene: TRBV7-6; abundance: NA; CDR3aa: CASSLEGRGTNKLFF; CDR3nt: TGTGCCAGCAGCTTAGAGGGCAGGGGGACGAATAAACTGTTTTTT
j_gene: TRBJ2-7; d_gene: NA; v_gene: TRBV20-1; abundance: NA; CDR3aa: CSGNGAYEQYF; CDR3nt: TGCAGTGGCAACGGAGCCTACGAGCAGTACTTC
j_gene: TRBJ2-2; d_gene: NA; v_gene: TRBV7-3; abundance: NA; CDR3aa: CASSTNRATGELFF; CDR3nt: TGTGCCAGCAGCACGAACAGGGCCACCGGGGAGCTGTTTTTT
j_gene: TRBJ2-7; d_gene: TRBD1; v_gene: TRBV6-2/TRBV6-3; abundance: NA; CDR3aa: CASSYLSTGGSYEQYF; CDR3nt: TGTGCCAGCAGTTACCTATCGACAGGGGGCTCCTACGAGCAGTACTTC
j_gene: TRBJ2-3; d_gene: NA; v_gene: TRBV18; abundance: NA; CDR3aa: CASSPVPAAGTDTQYF; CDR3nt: TGTGCCAGCTCACCGGTCCCCGCCGCCGGGACAGATACGCAGTATTTT
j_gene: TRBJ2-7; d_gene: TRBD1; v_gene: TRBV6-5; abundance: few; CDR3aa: CASSALRDRVHEQYF; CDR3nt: TGTGCCAGCAGCGCACTCCGGGACAGGGTCCACGAGCAGTACTTC
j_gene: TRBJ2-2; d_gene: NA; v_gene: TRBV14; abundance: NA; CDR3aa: CASSLRGAVANTGELFF; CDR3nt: TGTGCCAGCAGTCTTCGCGGTGCCGTCGCGAACACCGGGGAGCTGTTTTTT
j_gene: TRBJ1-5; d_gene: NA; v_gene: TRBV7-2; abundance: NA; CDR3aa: CASTLGDQPQHF; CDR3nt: TGTGCCAGCACCCTAGGTGATCAGCCCCAGCATTTT
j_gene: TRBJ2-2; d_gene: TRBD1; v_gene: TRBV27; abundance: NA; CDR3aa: CASRPGTANTGELFF; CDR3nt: TGTGCCAGCAGGCCCGGGACAGCGAACACCGGGGAGCTGTTTTTT
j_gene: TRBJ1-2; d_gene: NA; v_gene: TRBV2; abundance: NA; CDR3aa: CASTQSKPWVDFGYTF; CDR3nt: TGTGCCAGCACCCAAAGTAAACCTTGGGTGGACTTCGGCTACACCTTC
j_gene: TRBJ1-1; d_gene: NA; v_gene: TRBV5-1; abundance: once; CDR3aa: CASTMTVNTEAFF; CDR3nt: TGCGCCAGCACAATGACAGTCAACACTGAAGCTTTCTTT
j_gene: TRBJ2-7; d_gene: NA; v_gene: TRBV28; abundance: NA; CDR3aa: CASSFAGQGEQYF; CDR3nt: TGTGCCAGCAGTTTCGCAGGGCAGGGCGAGCAGTACTTC
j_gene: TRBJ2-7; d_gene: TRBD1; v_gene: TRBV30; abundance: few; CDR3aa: CAWSAGQGGHEQYF; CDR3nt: TGTGCCTGGAGCGCGGGACAGGGCGGGCACGAGCAGTACTTC
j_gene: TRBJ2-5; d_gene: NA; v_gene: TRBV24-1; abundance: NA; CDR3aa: CATSDPWGLETQYF; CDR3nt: TGTGCCACCAGTGACCCCTGGGGGCTGGAGACCCAGTACTTC
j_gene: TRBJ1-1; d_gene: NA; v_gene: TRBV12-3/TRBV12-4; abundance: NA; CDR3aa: CASSRTVNTEAFF; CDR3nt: TGTGCCAGCAGCCGGACAGTGAACACTGAAGCTTTCTTT
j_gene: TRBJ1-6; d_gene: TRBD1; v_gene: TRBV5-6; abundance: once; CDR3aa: CASSLDRGLKNSPLHF; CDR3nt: TGTGCCAGCAGCTTGGACAGGGGGCTGAAAAATTCACCCCTCCACTTT
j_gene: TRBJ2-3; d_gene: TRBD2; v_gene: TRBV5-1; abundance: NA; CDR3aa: CASSSPLGRGTDTQYF; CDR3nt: TGCGCCAGCAGCTCGCCCCTGGGGAGGGGTACAGATACGCAGTATTTT
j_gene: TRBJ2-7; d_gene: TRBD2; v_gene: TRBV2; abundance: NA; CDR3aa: CASSERTLAGGIPASYEQYF; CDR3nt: TGTGCCAGCAGTGAACGTACGCTAGCGGGAGGAATCCCGGCCTCCTACGAGCAGTACTTC
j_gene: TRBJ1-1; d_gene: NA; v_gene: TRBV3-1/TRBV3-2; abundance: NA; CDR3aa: CASSHILGEVEAFF; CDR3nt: TGTGCCAGCAGCCACATTTTGGGGGAGGTTGAAGCTTTCTTT
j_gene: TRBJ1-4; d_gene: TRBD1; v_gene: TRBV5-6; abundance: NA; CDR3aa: CASTNSLGQVHF; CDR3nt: TGTGCCAGCACCAACTCGCTGGGACAGGTCCATTTT
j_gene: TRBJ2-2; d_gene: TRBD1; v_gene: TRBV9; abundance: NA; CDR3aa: CASSAKTGVDTGELFF; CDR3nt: TGTGCCAGCAGCGCAAAGACAGGGGTCGACACCGGGGAGCTGTTTTTT
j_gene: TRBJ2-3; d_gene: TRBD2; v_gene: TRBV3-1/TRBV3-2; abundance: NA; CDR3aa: CASSLLAGVSANTQYF; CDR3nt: TGTGCCAGCAGCCTATTAGCGGGAGTGAGCGCGAATACGCAGTATTTT
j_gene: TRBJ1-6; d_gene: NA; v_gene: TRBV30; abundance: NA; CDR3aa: CAWGLPSPLHF; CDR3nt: TGTGCCTGGGGCCTCCCTTCACCCCTCCACTTT